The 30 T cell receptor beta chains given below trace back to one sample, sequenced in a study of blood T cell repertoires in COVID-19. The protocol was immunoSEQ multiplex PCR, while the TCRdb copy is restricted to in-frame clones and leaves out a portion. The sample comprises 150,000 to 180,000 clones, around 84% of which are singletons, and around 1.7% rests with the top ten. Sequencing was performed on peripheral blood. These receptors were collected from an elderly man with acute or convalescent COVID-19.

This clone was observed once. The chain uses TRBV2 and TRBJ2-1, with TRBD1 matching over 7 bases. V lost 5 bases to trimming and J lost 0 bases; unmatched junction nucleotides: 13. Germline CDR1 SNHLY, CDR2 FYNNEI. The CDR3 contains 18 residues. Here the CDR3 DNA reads TGTGCCAGCAGTTTTCAACGAGGCAGGGGGAGCTCCTACAATGAGCAGTTCTTC. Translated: CASSFQRGRGSSYNEQFF.

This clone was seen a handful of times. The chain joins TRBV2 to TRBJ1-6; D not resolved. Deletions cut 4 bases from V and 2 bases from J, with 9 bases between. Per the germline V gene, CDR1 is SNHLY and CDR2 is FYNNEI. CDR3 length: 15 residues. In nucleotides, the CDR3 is TGTGCCAGCAGTGGTGAACAGACCTATAATTCACCCCTCCACTTT. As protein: CASSGEQTYNSPLHF.

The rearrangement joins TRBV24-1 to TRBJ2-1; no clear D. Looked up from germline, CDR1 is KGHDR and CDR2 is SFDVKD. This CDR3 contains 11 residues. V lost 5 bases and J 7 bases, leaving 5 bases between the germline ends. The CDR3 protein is CATSALNEQFF. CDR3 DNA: TGTGCCACCAGTGCTCTTAATGAGCAGTTCTTC.

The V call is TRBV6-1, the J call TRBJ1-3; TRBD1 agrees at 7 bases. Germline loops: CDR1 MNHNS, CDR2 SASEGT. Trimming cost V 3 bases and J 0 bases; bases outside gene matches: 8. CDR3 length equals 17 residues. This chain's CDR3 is CASSDWWTGFSGNTIYF. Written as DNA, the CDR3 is TGTGCCAGCAGTGACTGGTGGACAGGCTTCTCTGGAAACACCATATATTTT.

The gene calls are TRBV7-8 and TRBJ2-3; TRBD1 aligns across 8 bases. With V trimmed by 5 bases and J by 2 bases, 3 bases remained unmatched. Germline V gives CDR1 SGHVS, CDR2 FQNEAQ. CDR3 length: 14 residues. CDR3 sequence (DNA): TGTGCCAGCAGCCGGGGACAGGTCACAGATACGCAGTATTTT. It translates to CASSRGQVTDTQYF. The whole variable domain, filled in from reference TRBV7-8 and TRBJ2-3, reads GAGVSQSPRYKVAKRGQDVALRCDPISGHVSLFWYQQALGQGPEFLTYFQNEAQLDKSGLPSDRFFAERPEGSVSTLKIQRTQQEDSAVYLCASSRGQVTDTQYFGPGTRLTVL.

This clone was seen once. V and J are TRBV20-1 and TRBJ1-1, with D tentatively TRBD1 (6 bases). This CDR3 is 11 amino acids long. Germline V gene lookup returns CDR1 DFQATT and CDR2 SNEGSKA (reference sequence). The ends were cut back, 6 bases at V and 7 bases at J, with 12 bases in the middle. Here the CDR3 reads CSAGQSVEAFF. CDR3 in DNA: TGCAGTGCCGGACAGTCTGTTGAAGCTTTCTTT.

The CDR3 bases are TGTGCCAGCAGTTCAGGGGGAAGTTATGAGACCCAGTACTTC. Protein sequence: CASSSGGSYETQYF. The rearrangement links TRBV7-2 to TRBJ2-5, with 7 bases fitting TRBD1. V dropped 6 bases and J dropped 5; count of bases not matched to a gene: 9. CDR1 is SGHTA and CDR2 is FQGNSA in the germline V gene. The CDR3 extends over 14 amino acids.

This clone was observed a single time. In DNA form, the CDR3 reads TGTGCCAGCAGTTTGGCCCCGGGACAGGGGGCTCATGGCTACACCTTC. Amino acids: CASSLAPGQGAHGYTF. The V gene is TRBV28, the J gene TRBJ1-2, with 12 bases that match TRBD1. V dropped 3 bases and J dropped 6; count of bases not matched to a gene: 8. The germline V gene encodes CDR1 MDHEN and CDR2 SYDVKM. The CDR3 is 16 amino acids.

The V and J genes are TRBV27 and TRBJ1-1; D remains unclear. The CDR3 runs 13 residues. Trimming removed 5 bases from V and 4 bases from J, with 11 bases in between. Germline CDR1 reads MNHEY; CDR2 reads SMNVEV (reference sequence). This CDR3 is CASSKGEGTEAFF. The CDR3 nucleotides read TGTGCCAGCAGTAAGGGCGAGGGCACTGAAGCTTTCTTT.

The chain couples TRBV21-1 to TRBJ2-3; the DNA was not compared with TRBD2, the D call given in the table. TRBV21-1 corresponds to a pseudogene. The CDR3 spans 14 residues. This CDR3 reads CASSPGSGREEQYF. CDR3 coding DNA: TGTGCCAGCAGCCCGGGATCGGGGAGGGAGGAGCAGTATTTT.

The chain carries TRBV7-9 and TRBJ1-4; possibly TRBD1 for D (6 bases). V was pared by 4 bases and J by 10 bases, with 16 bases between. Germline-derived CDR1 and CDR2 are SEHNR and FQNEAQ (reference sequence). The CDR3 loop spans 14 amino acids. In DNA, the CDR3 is TGTGCCAGCAGCTCAGGGGCAGAGGGTGGAAAACTGTTTTTT. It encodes CASSSGAEGGKLFF.

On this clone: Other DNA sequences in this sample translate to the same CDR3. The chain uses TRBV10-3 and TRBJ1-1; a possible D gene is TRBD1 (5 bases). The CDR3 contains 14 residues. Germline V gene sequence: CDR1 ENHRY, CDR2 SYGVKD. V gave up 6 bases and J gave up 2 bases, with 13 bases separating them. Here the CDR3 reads CAISGAGGNTEAFF. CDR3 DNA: TGTGCCATCAGCGGAGCCGGGGGTAACACTGAAGCTTTCTTT.

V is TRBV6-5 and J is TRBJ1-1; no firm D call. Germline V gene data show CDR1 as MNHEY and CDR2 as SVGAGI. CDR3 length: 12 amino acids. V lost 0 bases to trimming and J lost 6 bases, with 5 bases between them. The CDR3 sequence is CASSYSLAEAFF. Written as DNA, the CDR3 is TGTGCCAGCAGTTACTCGCTAGCTGAAGCTTTCTTT.

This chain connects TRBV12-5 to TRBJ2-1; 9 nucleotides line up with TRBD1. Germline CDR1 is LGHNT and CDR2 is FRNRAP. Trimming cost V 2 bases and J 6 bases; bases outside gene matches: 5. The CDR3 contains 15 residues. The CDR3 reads CASGLTGGQGNEQFF. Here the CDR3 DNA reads TGTGCTAGTGGTTTGACAGGGGGCCAGGGCAATGAGCAGTTCTTC.

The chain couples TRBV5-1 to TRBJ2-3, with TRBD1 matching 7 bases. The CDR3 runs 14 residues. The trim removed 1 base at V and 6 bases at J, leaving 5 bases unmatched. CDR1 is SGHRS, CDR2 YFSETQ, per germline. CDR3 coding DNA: TGCGCCAGCAGCTTGAGACAGGGCCCCGATACGCAGTATTTT. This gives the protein CASSLRQGPDTQYF.

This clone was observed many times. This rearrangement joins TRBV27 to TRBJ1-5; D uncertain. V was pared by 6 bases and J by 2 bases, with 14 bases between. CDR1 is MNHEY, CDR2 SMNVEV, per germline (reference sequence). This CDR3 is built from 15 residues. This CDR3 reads CASRSPTAGNQPQHF. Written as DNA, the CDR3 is TGTGCCAGCAGATCCCCCACGGCGGGCAATCAGCCCCAGCATTTT.

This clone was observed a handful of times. The CDR3: CASSPHGTGTNEKLFF. DNA for the CDR3: TGTGCCAGCAGCCCGCACGGGACAGGGACTAATGAAAAACTGTTTTTT. V usage is TRBV11-3 and J usage is TRBJ1-4, with 9 positions matching TRBD1. The CDR3 totals 16 residues. The V gene end was trimmed by 5 bases and the J gene end by 2 bases; junction bases not matched to a gene: 6. Germline lookup yields CDR1 SGHNT and CDR2 YENEEA.

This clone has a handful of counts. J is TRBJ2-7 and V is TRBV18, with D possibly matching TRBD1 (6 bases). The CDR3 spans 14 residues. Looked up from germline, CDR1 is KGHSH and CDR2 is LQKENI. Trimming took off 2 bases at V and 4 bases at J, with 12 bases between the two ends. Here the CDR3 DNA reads TGTGCCAGCTCACCAGCTCGGACAGCGTACGAGCAGTACTTC. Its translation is CASSPARTAYEQYF.

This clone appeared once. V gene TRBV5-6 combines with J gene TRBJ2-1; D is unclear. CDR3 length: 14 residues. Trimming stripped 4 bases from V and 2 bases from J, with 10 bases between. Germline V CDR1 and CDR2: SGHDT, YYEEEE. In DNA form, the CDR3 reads TGTGCCAGCAGCCAACCTACTACCTACAATGAGCAGTTCTTC. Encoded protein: CASSQPTTYNEQFF.

CDR3 region: CASSPPQGASNSPLHF. CDR3 in DNA: TGTGCCAGCAGCCCCCCACAGGGGGCGTCTAATTCACCCCTCCACTTT. V usage is TRBV7-2 and J usage is TRBJ1-6; TRBD1 matches at 9 bases. CDR3 length: 16 residues. The junction had 8 bases not matched to a gene; V was cut back by 5 bases and J by 6 bases. Germline CDR1 is SGHTA and CDR2 is FQGNSA.

This chain's CDR3 is CASSRDIATNEKLFF. The CDR3 DNA reads as TGTGCCAGCAGTCGGGACATTGCAACTAATGAAAAACTGTTTTTT. This sequence joins TRBV6-5 and TRBJ1-4, with D perhaps TRBD1 (6 bases). The CDR3 covers 15 residues. The germline V and J ends were trimmed by 5 bases and 0 bases, with 10 bases remaining between them. CDR1 and CDR2 (germline): MNHEY, SVGAGI.

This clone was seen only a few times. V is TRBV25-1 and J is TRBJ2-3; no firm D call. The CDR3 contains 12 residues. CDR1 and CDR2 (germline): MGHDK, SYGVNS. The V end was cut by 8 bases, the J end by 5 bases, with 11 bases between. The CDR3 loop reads CASSLSGDTQYF. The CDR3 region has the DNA TGTGCCAGCTCCCTCTCGGGAGATACGCAGTATTTT.

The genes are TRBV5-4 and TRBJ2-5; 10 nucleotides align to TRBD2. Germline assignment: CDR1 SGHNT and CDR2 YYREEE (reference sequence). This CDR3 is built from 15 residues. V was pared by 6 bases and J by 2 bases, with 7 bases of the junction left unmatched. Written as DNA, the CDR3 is TGTGCCAGCACCCCGACTAGCGGGTGGCAAGAGACCCAGTACTTC. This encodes CASTPTSGWQETQYF.

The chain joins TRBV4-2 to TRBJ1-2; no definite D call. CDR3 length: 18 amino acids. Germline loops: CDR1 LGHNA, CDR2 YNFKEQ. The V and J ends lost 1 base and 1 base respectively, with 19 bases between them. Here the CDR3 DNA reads TGTGCCAGCAGCCAAGGTATAACGCTACAGACCGATAACTATGGCTACACCTTC. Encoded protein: CASSQGITLQTDNYGYTF.

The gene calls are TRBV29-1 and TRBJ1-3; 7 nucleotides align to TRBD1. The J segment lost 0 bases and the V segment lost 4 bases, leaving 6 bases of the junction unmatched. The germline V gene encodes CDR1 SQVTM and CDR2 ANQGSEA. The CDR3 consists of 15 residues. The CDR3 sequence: CSVVVDRSSGNTIYF. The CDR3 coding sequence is TGCAGCGTTGTGGTGGACAGGAGCTCTGGAAACACCATATATTTT.

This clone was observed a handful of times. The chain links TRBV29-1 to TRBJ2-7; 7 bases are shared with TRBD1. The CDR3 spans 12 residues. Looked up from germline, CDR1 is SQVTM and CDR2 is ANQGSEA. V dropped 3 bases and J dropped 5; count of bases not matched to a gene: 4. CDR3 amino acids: CSVDPTGHEQYF. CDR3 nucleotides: TGCAGCGTTGACCCGACAGGGCACGAGCAGTACTTC.

CDR3 sequence: CASRETGVNTQYF. As DNA, the CDR3 is TGTGCCAGCAGAGAGACAGGGGTAAATACGCAGTATTTT. The V gene is TRBV2, the J gene TRBJ2-3; 8 bases fit TRBD1. This CDR3 is built from 13 residues. Germline V gene lookup returns CDR1 SNHLY and CDR2 FYNNEI. With V trimmed by 6 bases and J by 7 bases, 6 bases remained unmatched.

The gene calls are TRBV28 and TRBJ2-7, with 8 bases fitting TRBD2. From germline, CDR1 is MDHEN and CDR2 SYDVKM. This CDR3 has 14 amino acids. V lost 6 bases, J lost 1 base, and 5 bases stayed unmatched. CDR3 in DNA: TGTGCCAGCAGAAGCGGGGGAGAATCCTACGAGCAGTACGTC. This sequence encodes CASRSGGESYEQYV.

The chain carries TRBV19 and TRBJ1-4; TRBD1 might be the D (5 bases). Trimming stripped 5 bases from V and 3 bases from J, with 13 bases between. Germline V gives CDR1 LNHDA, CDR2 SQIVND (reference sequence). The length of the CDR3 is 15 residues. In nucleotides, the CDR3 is TGTGCCAGTAGTGCCCACGGGGGAGCTAATGAAAAACTGTTTTTT. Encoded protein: CASSAHGGANEKLFF.

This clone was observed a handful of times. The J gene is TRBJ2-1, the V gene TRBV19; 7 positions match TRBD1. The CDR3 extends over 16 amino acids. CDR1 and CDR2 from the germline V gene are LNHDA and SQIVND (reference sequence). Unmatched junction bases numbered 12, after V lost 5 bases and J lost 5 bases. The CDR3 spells CASSSSAGTVDNEQFF. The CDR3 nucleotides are TGTGCCAGTAGTTCGTCCGCCGGGACAGTGGACAATGAGCAGTTCTTC.